This T cell receptor beta chain was sequenced for a study of T cell responses to AZD1222 COVID-19 vaccine (dated by TCRdb to the early 2020s). Looking at the study overall: AZD1222 recipients with second doses at about 4 weeks or about 12 weeks were pooled, because spike-specific TCR depth and breadth did not differ between schedules. TCR sequencing covered more than 230 trial participants: 200 to 210 given two doses of AZD1222 and approximately 26 given two doses of MenACWY control vaccine. Trial participants were enrolled into age subgroups of 18-55, 56-69 and 70-plus years, which contained 148, 28 and 57 TCR-sequenced participants, respectively. The paper as a whole reports these results and caveats: Because no day 14 peak-response samples were available, repertoires were characterized only after the peak T cell response. In the small 56-69-year group, the increase in depth fell short of significance, most likely because of low power. Most participants were white British and females outnumbered males, and the authors suggested that clonal diversity may have been underestimated. Conclusions about previously exposed vaccinees were limited because only six AZD1222 recipients were SARS-CoV-2 seropositive at baseline. Reportedly, almost half of the unique spike-specific TCRs recognized epitopes lying outside the regions that are mutated in the B.1.351 and B.1.1.7 variants. The whole spike protein was spanned by vaccine-associated CD4 TCRs, and dominant responses were seen in regions 160-218 and 743-854. Spike-specific TCR breadth and depth rose significantly after two AZD1222 doses compared with day 0 and with MenACWY recipients.

Concerning this clone: It has no known antigen specificity. Nothing much larger sits one base from this clone, and base qualities are not available.

Sample time point, as interpreted from the label and publication: baseline before first vaccination. Vaccinee samples came from UK trials COV001 and COV002, including a single-blind randomized controlled phase 2/3 trial of AZD1222 (ChAdOx1 nCoV-19) in healthy adults. Trial participant PBMC samples were collected at day 0 and day 28 after the second dose for TCRbeta chain sequencing. Including cysteine and phenylalanine, the CDR3 has 16 amino acids. The only DNA kept is the CDR3, 48 bases in frame from the first base. CDR1 SGHTA and CDR2 FQGNSA were looked up in the germline V gene. V gives up 3 bases and J gives up 4 bases, and the segment between their germline ends measures 19 bases. The CDR3 regions of human TCRbeta chains were subjected to immunosequencing. On the authors' methods: Repertoire TCRs were matched against a reference library of SARS-CoV-2-specific TCRs generated with the MIRA antigen-specificity platform. Breadth meant the fraction of unique TCRs that were SARS-CoV-2-associated, whereas depth meant the fraction of total T cells that were SARS-CoV-2-associated. Each spike-specific TCR was assigned to its reactive spike region and to a CD4 or CD8 class using the MIRA data. Log10-transformed breadth and depth values were compared by one-way ANOVA with Sidak's multiple comparisons tests. As stored in TCRdb, this immuneACCESS dataset retains in-frame rearrangements with V and J assigned. A fraction of the clones does not appear; measured against another copy, unresolved V genes explain less than half of the discrepancy, and the remainder lacks a known reason. The V and J calls and clone size are taken from that table; D and trimming were inferred from the DNA. For this sample there are just under 95,000 clones; 85% to 90% appear just once. The ten biggest clones cover about a tenth of the sample.

The clonotype was recovered from an adult in good health. The chain is assembled from TRBV7-2 and TRBJ2-7; the D gene cannot be named for sure. This specimen consisted of peripheral blood, obtained on day 0 of AZD1222 vaccination. The CDR3 reads CASSFRRVEALYEQYF. The sequence in DNA is TGTGCCAGCAGCTTTCGAAGGGTGGAAGCTCTATACGAGCAGTACTTC. Here the CDR3 is joined to the reference TRBV7-2 and TRBJ2-7 genes, and the full variable domain is: GAGVSQSPSNKVTEKGKDVELRCDPISGHTALYWYRQSLGQGLEFLIYFQGNSAPDKSGLPSDRFSAERTGGSVSTLTIQRTQQEDSAVYLCASSFRRVEALYEQYFGPGTRLTVT.